These T cell receptor beta chains were read from a single sample in a study of cytomegalovirus exposure and HLA in healthy donors. Generated by immunoSEQ multiplex PCR, the TCRdb table keeps only in-frame clones and is missing some. The sample gives about 250,000 clones, about 90% of which show up once; around 11% is in the top ten. The sequencing input was PBMCs. The receptors were gathered from a man between 18 and 29 years old in good health and CMV-seropositive. The CDR3 runs from the conserved cysteine through the conserved F or W. Each record gives: J gene, clone size, D gene, V gene, CDR3 protein, CDR3 DNA. The D gene is left open where the match is weak. Some rows mark clone size as missing; the rest say once, few, many or name a class of expanded clone.

j_gene: TRBJ2-1
abundance: -
d_gene: -
v_gene: TRBV5-1
CDR3aa: CASSLGDRPPRNSYNEQFF
CDR3nt: TGCGCCAGCAGCTTGGGTGACAGACCCCCCCGGAACTCCTACAATGAGCAGTTCTTC

j_gene: TRBJ1-1
abundance: -
d_gene: TRBD1
v_gene: TRBV7-2
CDR3aa: CASSWGQHLNTEAFF
CDR3nt: TGTGCCAGCAGCTGGGGACAGCACCTGAACACTGAAGCTTTCTTT

j_gene: TRBJ2-7
abundance: -
d_gene: TRBD2
v_gene: TRBV30
CDR3aa: CAWSEGGRAWGNEQYF
CDR3nt: TGTGCCTGGAGTGAGGGCGGGAGGGCCTGGGGCAACGAGCAGTACTTC

j_gene: TRBJ2-2
abundance: -
d_gene: -
v_gene: TRBV5-1
CDR3aa: CASVPSTVANTGELFF
CDR3nt: TGCGCCAGCGTCCCTTCGACCGTCGCGAACACCGGGGAGCTGTTTTTT

j_gene: TRBJ1-2
abundance: -
d_gene: -
v_gene: TRBV4-3
CDR3aa: CASSQDRTIANYGYTF
CDR3nt: TGCGCCAGCAGCCAAGATCGAACAATCGCTAACTATGGCTACACCTTC

j_gene: TRBJ1-3
abundance: -
d_gene: TRBD1
v_gene: TRBV5-6
CDR3aa: CASSATGEYAGNTIYF
CDR3nt: TGTGCCAGCAGCGCTACAGGGGAATACGCTGGAAACACCATATATTTT

j_gene: TRBJ2-1
abundance: -
d_gene: -
v_gene: TRBV7-7
CDR3aa: CASSLGLANEQFF
CDR3nt: TGTGCCAGCAGCTTAGGGCTAGCCAATGAGCAGTTCTTC

j_gene: TRBJ2-7
abundance: -
d_gene: TRBD2
v_gene: TRBV6-1
CDR3aa: CASSSLAATSYEQYF
CDR3nt: TGTGCCAGCAGCTCGCTAGCGGCAACCTCCTACGAGCAGTACTTC

j_gene: TRBJ2-2
abundance: few
d_gene: TRBD1
v_gene: TRBV11-2
CDR3aa: CASSKGQGLMLAGELFF
CDR3nt: TGTGCCAGCAGCAAGGGACAGGGCCTAATGTTGGCCGGGGAGCTGTTTTTT

j_gene: TRBJ1-2
abundance: few
d_gene: -
v_gene: TRBV6-1
CDR3aa: CASSEGFWGYTF
CDR3nt: TGTGCCAGCAGTGAGGGGTTTTGGGGCTACACCTTC

j_gene: TRBJ1-4
abundance: few
d_gene: -
v_gene: TRBV6-1
CDR3aa: CASTPGQVNEKLFF
CDR3nt: TGTGCCAGCACCCCGGGACAAGTAAATGAAAAACTGTTTTTT

j_gene: TRBJ2-1
abundance: -
d_gene: TRBD2
v_gene: TRBV5-1
CDR3aa: CASSRTLAGADNEQFF
CDR3nt: TGCGCCAGCAGTCGAACTCTAGCGGGAGCGGACAATGAGCAGTTCTTC

j_gene: TRBJ1-1
abundance: -
d_gene: -
v_gene: TRBV20-1
CDR3aa: CSAKQNTEAFF
CDR3nt: TGCAGTGCCAAACAGAACACTGAAGCTTTCTTT

j_gene: TRBJ2-1
abundance: -
d_gene: -
v_gene: TRBV20-1
CDR3aa: CSPTGSEQFF
CDR3nt: TGCAGTCCCACTGGGAGTGAGCAGTTCTTC

j_gene: TRBJ2-3
abundance: -
d_gene: -
v_gene: TRBV28
CDR3aa: CASSLRRKQRADTQYF
CDR3nt: TGTGCCAGCAGTCTCAGACGGAAACAGCGCGCAGATACGCAGTATTTT

j_gene: TRBJ2-3
abundance: -
d_gene: TRBD1
v_gene: TRBV5-1
CDR3aa: CASSLVTGVGYTDTQYF
CDR3nt: TGCGCCAGCAGCTTGGTAACAGGGGTCGGGTACACAGATACGCAGTATTTT

j_gene: TRBJ2-3
abundance: -
d_gene: -
v_gene: TRBV6-6
CDR3aa: CASSYSGYTDTQYF
CDR3nt: TGTGCCAGCAGTTACTCGGGCTACACAGATACGCAGTATTTT

j_gene: TRBJ2-7
abundance: -
d_gene: TRBD2
v_gene: TRBV6-1
CDR3aa: CASSASGSYEQYF
CDR3nt: TGTGCCAGCAGTGCCAGCGGGAGCTACGAGCAGTACTTC

j_gene: TRBJ1-5
abundance: -
d_gene: -
v_gene: TRBV28
CDR3aa: CASSSQGNYQPQHF
CDR3nt: TGTGCCAGCAGTTCCCAAGGGAATTATCAGCCCCAGCATTTT

j_gene: TRBJ1-2
abundance: few
d_gene: -
v_gene: TRBV5-4
CDR3aa: CASSLVGDLGYGYTF
CDR3nt: TGTGCCAGCAGCTTGGTTGGGGACTTAGGCTATGGCTACACCTTC

j_gene: TRBJ1-2
abundance: -
d_gene: -
v_gene: TRBV25-1
CDR3aa: CASSVTGVGYGYTF
CDR3nt: TGTGCCAGCAGTGTAACGGGTGTGGGCTATGGCTACACCTTC

j_gene: TRBJ1-2
abundance: -
d_gene: -
v_gene: TRBV6-5
CDR3aa: CASRPRGPGGYTF
CDR3nt: TGTGCCAGCAGACCCCGGGGCCCCGGGGGCTACACCTTC

j_gene: TRBJ1-2
abundance: few
d_gene: -
v_gene: TRBV5-1
CDR3aa: CASSLEGGFGYTF
CDR3nt: TGCGCCAGCAGCTTGGAGGGAGGCTTTGGCTACACCTTC

j_gene: TRBJ2-1
abundance: -
d_gene: TRBD2
v_gene: TRBV7-9
CDR3aa: CASSLGTSGSSYNEQFF
CDR3nt: TGTGCCAGCAGCTTAGGGACTAGCGGGAGCTCCTACAATGAGCAGTTCTTC

j_gene: TRBJ2-5
abundance: few
d_gene: -
v_gene: TRBV7-6
CDR3aa: CASGIGTQYF
CDR3nt: TGTGCCAGCGGTATTGGGACCCAGTACTTC

j_gene: TRBJ1-2
abundance: -
d_gene: -
v_gene: TRBV7-9
CDR3aa: CASSLVAGYHGYTF
CDR3nt: TGTGCCAGCAGCTTAGTCGCAGGGTACCATGGCTACACCTTC

j_gene: TRBJ2-3
abundance: -
d_gene: -
v_gene: TRBV10-3
CDR3aa: CAISESWGPDTQYF
CDR3nt: TGTGCCATCAGTGAGAGTTGGGGCCCAGATACGCAGTATTTT

j_gene: TRBJ2-7
abundance: -
d_gene: -
v_gene: TRBV2
CDR3aa: CASSPGTIPYEQYF
CDR3nt: TGTGCCAGCAGTCCCGGGACAATACCCTACGAGCAGTACTTC

j_gene: TRBJ1-3
abundance: -
d_gene: -
v_gene: TRBV5-1
CDR3aa: CASSSIASGNTIYF
CDR3nt: TGCGCCAGCAGCTCCATCGCCTCTGGAAACACCATATATTTT

j_gene: TRBJ2-1
abundance: few
d_gene: -
v_gene: TRBV7-9
CDR3aa: CASSLGLPENEQFF
CDR3nt: TGTGCCAGCAGCTTAGGGCTACCGGAGAATGAGCAGTTCTTC